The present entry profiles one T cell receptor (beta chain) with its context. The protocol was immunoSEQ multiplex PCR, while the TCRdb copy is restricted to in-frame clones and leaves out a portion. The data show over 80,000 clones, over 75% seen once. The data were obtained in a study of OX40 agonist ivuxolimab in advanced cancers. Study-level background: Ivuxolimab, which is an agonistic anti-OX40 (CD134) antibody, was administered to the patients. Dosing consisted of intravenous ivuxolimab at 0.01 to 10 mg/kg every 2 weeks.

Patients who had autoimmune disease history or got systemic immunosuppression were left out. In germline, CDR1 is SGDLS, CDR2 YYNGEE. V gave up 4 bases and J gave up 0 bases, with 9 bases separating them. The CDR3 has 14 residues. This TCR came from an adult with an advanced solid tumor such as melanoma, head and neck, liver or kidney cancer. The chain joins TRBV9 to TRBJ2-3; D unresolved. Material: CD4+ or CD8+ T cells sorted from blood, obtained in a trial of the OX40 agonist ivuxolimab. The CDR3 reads CASSPRGSTDTQYF. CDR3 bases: TGTGCCAGCAGCCCCCGTGGGAGCACAGATACGCAGTATTTT.